What follows are 24 T cell receptor beta chains derived from one specimen sequenced in a study of CD8+ T cells in alopecia areata (dated by TCRdb to between 2017 and 2018). The library was built by means of the immunoSEQ multiplex PCR assay. RNA was extracted from all samples and reverse transcribed into cDNA, which served as template for TCR sequencing. This immuneACCESS table, as held by TCRdb, lists in-frame sequences with V and J called but not all clones. Of the missing ones, under half trace to an unresolved V gene in checked studies; the others have no known cause. The sample table contains fewer than 110,000 clones; only one count was recorded for about nine tenths of them. Jointly, the top ten make up 8.5% to 14% of the sample. In light of the paper, this sample's treatment or condition label describes: oral pan-JAK inhibitor, 5-10 mg twice daily. The source was CD8+ T cells sorted from blood, collected at approximately week 31, from a patient treated with tofacitinib. Source of these receptors: a human donor with alopecia areata.

This chain links TRBV7-9 with TRBJ1-1, with D hard to call. CDR1 is SEHNR, CDR2 FQNEAQ, per germline (reference sequence). Deletions cut 2 bases from V and 7 bases from J, with 8 bases between. The CDR3 spans 12 residues. CDR3 in amino acids: CASSLLLNEAFF. For the CDR3, the DNA is TGTGCCAGCAGCTTATTATTAAATGAAGCTTTCTTT.

The chain uses TRBV4-1 and TRBJ1-3; a possible D gene is TRBD1 (5 bases). The CDR3 extends over 17 amino acids. V shed 0 bases and J shed 2 bases, with 14 bases lying between them. Germline CDR1 MGHRA, CDR2 YSYEKL. The CDR3 spells CASSQERWEGPGNTIYF. In nucleotides, the CDR3 is TGCGCCAGCAGCCAAGAACGGTGGGAGGGGCCTGGAAACACCATATATTTT.

For the CDR3, the DNA is TGCGCCAGCAGCTTGACAGGGGGCGATGAGCAGTTCTTC. It yields the protein CASSLTGGDEQFF. V and J are TRBV5-1 and TRBJ2-1; the match to TRBD1 covers 9 bases. The J segment lost 8 bases and the V segment lost 1 base, leaving 1 base of the junction unmatched. CDR3 size: 13 residues. Germline-derived CDR1 and CDR2 are SGHRS and YFSETQ.

The chain links TRBV10-3 to TRBJ2-7; 12 bases are a match to TRBD2. The CDR3 is 15 amino acids. Germline V gene lookup returns CDR1 ENHRY and CDR2 SYGVKD. After removal of 3 bases from V and 2 bases from J, the junction contained 2 bases not matched to a gene. CDR3 residues: CAISDRTSGTYEQYF. In DNA form, the CDR3 reads TGTGCCATCAGTGACAGGACTAGCGGGACCTACGAGCAGTACTTC.

The chain has TRBV29-1 and TRBJ1-1, with TRBD1 as a possible D gene (6 bases). This CDR3 comprises 16 residues. CDR1 SQVTM and CDR2 ANQGSEA come from the germline V gene. Deletions cut 1 base from V and 5 bases from J, with 20 bases between. The CDR3 loop is CSVEGSRTVQETEAFF. The CDR3 bases are TGCAGCGTTGAAGGATCGCGGACAGTACAGGAGACTGAAGCTTTCTTT.

The sample holds one count of this clone. One end of the junction does not line up with germline, which may come from a read error. The same CDR3 can be traced to other DNA sequences in this sample. The rearrangement joins TRBV6-1 to TRBJ2-1; D is perhaps TRBD2 (5 bases). The CDR3 consists of 15 residues. Germline lookup yields CDR1 MNHNS and CDR2 SASEGT. The CDR3 DNA reads as TGCGCCAGCAGTGAAGCACCAGCGGTATACAATGAGCAGTTCTTC. This encodes CASSEAPAVYNEQFF.

The CDR3 coding sequence is TGTGCCAGTAGTGGAAGCGGGCAGGGGGGCTATGGCTACACCTTC. Translated, it gives CASSGSGQGGYGYTF. The J gene is TRBJ1-2, the V gene TRBV19; 7 positions agree with TRBD1. V shed 5 bases and J 4 bases; nucleotides not matched to a gene: 10. The CDR3 is 15 amino acids. Germline-derived CDR1 and CDR2 are LNHDA and SQIVND (reference sequence).

This clone has more than one count but fewer than ten. The rearrangement joins TRBV19 to TRBJ1-1; D is perhaps TRBD1 (6 bases). The CDR3 length is 14 residues. The V gene's germline CDR1 is LNHDA and CDR2 SQIVND (reference sequence). Trimming pared 8 bases from V and 4 bases from J, leaving 17 bases between. The CDR3 bases are TGTGCCAGTCGCGCCGGGACAATGGGCACTGAAGCTTTCTTT. Encoded protein: CASRAGTMGTEAFF.

The chain combines TRBV2 with TRBJ2-3; 10 nucleotides line up with TRBD1. Germline CDR1 reads SNHLY; CDR2 reads FYNNEI. Unmatched junction bases numbered 4, after V lost 5 bases and J lost 2 bases. This CDR3 has 15 residues. The CDR3 sequence: CASSSGQGDTDTQYF. The CDR3 DNA follows: TGTGCCAGCAGTTCCGGACAGGGGGACACAGATACGCAGTATTTT.

The chain has TRBV10-3 and TRBJ2-2; 11 bases match TRBD2. Per the germline V gene, CDR1 is ENHRY and CDR2 is SYGVKD. This CDR3 has 17 residues. J lost 0 bases, V lost 0 bases, and 0 bases had no gene match. The CDR3 bases are TGTGCCATCAGTGAGTCGACTAGCGGGACGAACACCGGGGAGCTGTTTTTT. Protein: CAISESTSGTNTGELFF.

The genes are TRBV11-2 and TRBJ2-7; tentatively, D is TRBD1 (6 bases). Germline V gene sequence: CDR1 SGHAT, CDR2 FQNNGV. This CDR3 has 16 amino acids. Trimming left V 0 bases short and J 6 bases short, with 18 bases between. The CDR3 DNA follows: TGTGCCAGCAGCTTAGATCGGTTCAGGGGTGCCCTCGAGCAGTACTTC. It yields the protein CASSLDRFRGALEQYF.

This chain connects TRBV4-1 to TRBJ2-5; 11 bases are shared with TRBD2. This CDR3 has 16 residues. The trim removed 1 base at V and 2 bases at J, leaving 3 bases unmatched. Germline lookup yields CDR1 MGHRA and CDR2 YSYEKL. The CDR3 here is CASSQGGLAVQETQYF. The CDR3 DNA sequence: TGCGCCAGCAGCCAAGGGGGACTAGCGGTTCAAGAGACCCAGTACTTC.

The rearrangement uses TRBV4-1 and TRBJ2-1; no clear D. The V gene's germline CDR1 is MGHRA and CDR2 YSYEKL. The CDR3 totals 13 residues. Deletions cut 2 bases from V and 5 bases from J, with 7 bases between. The CDR3 region has the DNA TGCGCCAGCAGCCAATTCTCTGACAATGAGCAGTTCTTC. Its protein product is CASSQFSDNEQFF.

The chain combines TRBV7-9 with TRBJ2-7; tentative D call: TRBD1 (5 bases). The V and J ends lost 4 bases and 2 bases respectively, with 9 bases between them. Germline V gives CDR1 SEHNR, CDR2 FQNEAQ (reference sequence). CDR3 length: 13 amino acids. For the CDR3, the DNA is TGTGCCAGCAGCTGGGGCCATACCTACGAGCAGTACTTC. Translation gives CASSWGHTYEQYF.

The chain is built from TRBV25-1 and TRBJ2-5; no definite D call. The germline gives CDR1 MGHDK, CDR2 SYGVNS. V was cut by 1 base and J by 8 bases, with 8 bases left in between. The CDR3 is 12 residues long. In DNA form, the CDR3 reads TGTGCCAGCAGTGAATTTAAGGGTACCCAGTACTTC. Its translation: CASSEFKGTQYF.

The table lists this clone with a count of one. DNA of the CDR3: TGTGCCAGCAGCGTATGGGCGGGTATCCAAGAGACCCAGTACTTC. Translated, it gives CASSVWAGIQETQYF. This sequence joins TRBV9 and TRBJ2-5, with D perhaps TRBD2 (5 bases). Trimming cost V 1 base and J 1 base, with 11 bases left between them. The germline gives CDR1 SGDLS, CDR2 YYNGEE. The CDR3 spans 15 residues.

The V and J genes are TRBV2 and TRBJ2-5, with D unresolved. The germline V and J ends were trimmed by 1 base and 0 bases, with 9 bases remaining between them. CDR1 SNHLY and CDR2 FYNNEI come from the germline V gene. The CDR3 runs to 15 residues. CDR3 region: CASSEEDAYQETQYF. The DNA for the CDR3 is TGTGCCAGCAGTGAAGAGGACGCGTACCAAGAGACCCAGTACTTC. The variable domain in full, completed from reference TRBV2 and TRBJ2-5, reads EPEVTQTPSHQVTQMGQEVILRCVPISNHLYFYWYRQILGQKVEFLVSFYNNEISEKSEIFDDQFSVERPDGSNFTLKIRSTKLEDSAMYFCASSEEDAYQETQYFGPGTRLLVL.

The chain carries TRBV29-1 and TRBJ1-3, with D perhaps TRBD1 (5 bases). Trimming took off 4 bases at V and 1 base at J, with 11 bases between the two ends. The germline V gene has CDR1 SQVTM and CDR2 ANQGSEA. CDR3 length: 14 residues. CDR3 residues: CSVAGGASGNTIYF. Here the CDR3 DNA reads TGCAGCGTTGCGGGGGGAGCTTCTGGAAACACCATATATTTT.

The V call is TRBV10-3, the J call TRBJ2-2, with TRBD2 as a possible D gene (5 bases). Germline V gene data show CDR1 as ENHRY and CDR2 as SYGVKD. The CDR3 totals 16 residues. The germline V and J ends were trimmed by 0 bases and 0 bases, with 8 bases remaining between them. The CDR3 here is CAISESGDSNTGELFF. The CDR3 DNA reads TGTGCCATCAGTGAGTCGGGAGACTCGAACACCGGGGAGCTGTTTTTT.

The chain carries TRBV2 and TRBJ2-1, with 8 positions matching TRBD1. J lost 5 bases, V lost 3 bases, and 9 bases had no gene match. The germline V gene encodes CDR1 SNHLY and CDR2 FYNNEI. This CDR3 region has 16 residues. The CDR3 sequence is CASSDPPDRVHNEQFF. In DNA form, the CDR3 reads TGTGCCAGCAGTGACCCCCCGGACAGGGTACACAATGAGCAGTTCTTC.

V gene TRBV29-1 combines with J gene TRBJ2-5; D call uncertain. Judging by the DNA end, TRBJ2-7 fits better; the J call may be wrong. Germline loops: CDR1 SQVTM, CDR2 ANQGSEA. This CDR3 has 12 residues. The DNA of the CDR3 is TGCAGCGCTGTTATAAACAGCTACGAGCAGTACTTC. This translates into CSAVINSYEQYF.

The chain has TRBV27 and TRBJ2-7; D gene uncertain. V was clipped by 1 base and J by 1 base, with 8 bases between them. CDR1 is MNHEY and CDR2 is SMNVEV in the germline V gene (reference sequence). The CDR3 has 14 residues. CDR3 residues: CASSLWTDSYEQYF. The CDR3 DNA sequence: TGTGCCAGCAGTTTATGGACGGATTCCTACGAGCAGTACTTC.

Only a few counts were recorded for this clone. CDR3 sequence reads: CASSTVASYNEQFF. The CDR3 DNA reads TGTGCCAGCAGCACGGTGGCCTCCTACAATGAGCAGTTCTTC. The chain has TRBV7-9 and TRBJ2-1; D ambiguous. CDR3 size: 14 residues. The germline CDR1 and CDR2 sequences are SEHNR and FQNEAQ (reference sequence). V was cut by 5 bases and J by 0 bases, with 8 bases left in between.

The chain uses TRBV5-1 and TRBJ2-7; 10 nucleotides line up with TRBD1. Per germline, CDR1 SGHRS and CDR2 YFSETQ. This CDR3 spans 14 amino acids. Trimming removed 3 bases from V and 0 bases from J; junction bases left unmatched: 0. The chain's CDR3 is CASSWTGGSYEQYF. The CDR3 DNA sequence: TGCGCCAGCAGCTGGACAGGGGGCTCCTACGAGCAGTACTTC.